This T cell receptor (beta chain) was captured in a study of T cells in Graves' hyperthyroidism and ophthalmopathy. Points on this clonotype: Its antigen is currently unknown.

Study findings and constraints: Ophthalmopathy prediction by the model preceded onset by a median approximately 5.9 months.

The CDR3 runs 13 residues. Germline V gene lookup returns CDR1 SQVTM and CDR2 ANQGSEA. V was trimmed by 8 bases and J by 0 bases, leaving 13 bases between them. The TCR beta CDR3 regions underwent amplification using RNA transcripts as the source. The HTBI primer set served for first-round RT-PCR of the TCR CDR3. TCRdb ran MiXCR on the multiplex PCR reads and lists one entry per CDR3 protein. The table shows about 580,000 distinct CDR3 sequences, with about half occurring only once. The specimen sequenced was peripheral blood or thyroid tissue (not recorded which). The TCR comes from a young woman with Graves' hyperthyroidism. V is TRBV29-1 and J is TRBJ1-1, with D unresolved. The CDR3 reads CSYEDDVNTEAFF. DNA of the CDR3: TGCAGCTATGAGGATGATGTGAACACTGAAGCTTTCTTT.